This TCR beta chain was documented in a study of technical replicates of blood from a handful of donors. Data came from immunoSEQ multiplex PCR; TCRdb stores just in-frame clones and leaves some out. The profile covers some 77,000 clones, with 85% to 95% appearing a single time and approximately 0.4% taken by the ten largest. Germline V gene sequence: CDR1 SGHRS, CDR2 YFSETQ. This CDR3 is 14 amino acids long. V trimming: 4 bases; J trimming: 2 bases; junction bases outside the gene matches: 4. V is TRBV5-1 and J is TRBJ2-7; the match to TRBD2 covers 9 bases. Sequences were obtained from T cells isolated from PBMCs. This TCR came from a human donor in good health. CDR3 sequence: CASSQTSGAYEQYF. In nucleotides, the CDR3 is TGCGCCAGCAGCCAGACTAGCGGCGCCTACGAGCAGTACTTC. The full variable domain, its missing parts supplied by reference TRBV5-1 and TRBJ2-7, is KAGVTQTPRYLIKTRGQQVTLSCSPISGHRSVSWYQQTPGQGLQFLFEYFSETQRNKGNFPGRFSGRQFSNSRSEMNVSTLELGDSALYLCASSQTSGAYEQYFGPGTRLTVT.